One T cell receptor (beta chain) is described in this entry. The data were obtained in a study of blood T cell repertoires in COVID-19. Study as a whole: Samples taken during acute and convalescent COVID-19 were collected in the United States, Italy and Spain. T cells, B-cell-depleted T cells, or PBMCs supplied cDNA or gDNA.

Some clones are missing from TCRdb's copy, which holds only in-frame ones; the method was immunoSEQ multiplex PCR. The table includes approximately 100,000 clones, approximately 81% detected once. The sample taken for sequencing was peripheral blood. The TCR was taken from a human donor in a cohort sampled during active COVID-19.

The CDR3 coding sequence is TGTGCCAGCAGCCTTAGCGGGAGTCACAATGAGCAGTTCTTC. It is translated as CASSLSGSHNEQFF. The chain couples TRBV3-1 (or the pseudogene TRBV3-2) to TRBJ2-1, with TRBD2 matching over 9 bases. The CDR3 has 14 amino acids. The germline V gene has CDR1 LGHDT and CDR2 YNNKEL (reference sequence). The junction had 3 bases not matched to a gene; V was cut back by 4 bases and J by 5 bases.